This T cell receptor (beta chain) was identified in a study of T cell repertoires in cytomegalovirus infection. Study as a whole: CMV epitopes that were recently identified and HLA-C-restricted were used alongside well-studied HLA-B-restricted ones. Shared public TCR beta signatures pointed to both CMV infection and a matching HLA type. General study findings and limits: Cumulative frequency (of public TCR beta family members) identified carriers of CMV plus the relevant HLA. HLA-C-restricted, CMV-specific TCR beta clonotypes were dominant ex vivo.

The CDR3 extends over 12 amino acids. Per the germline V gene, CDR1 is MGHRA and CDR2 is YSYEKL. The V and J ends lost 5 bases and 8 bases respectively, with 9 bases between them. This clonotype showed up just once. Its antigen remains unidentified. One entry per CDR3 protein results from TCRdb running MiXCR on the reads. The sample consists of approximately 300,000 distinct CDR3 sequences, just under 25% of them appearing once. The sample here was cultured PBMCs, taken from culture after CMV antigen stimulation. V is TRBV4-1 and J is TRBJ2-2; no firm D call. The sequence was obtained from a human donor in good health (CMV status not recorded). Some clones in this sample may be carry-over from other donors' samples. This CDR3 reads CASSSPVGELFF. The CDR3 DNA follows: TGCGCCAGCAGCTCCCCCGTTGGGGAGCTGTTTTTT.